The rows below give T cell receptor beta chains drawn from one sample of a study of vaccination and CD4 T cells after COVID-19. TCRdb analysed the PCR reads with MiXCR anew, one entry per CDR3 protein. Of around 20,000 distinct CDR3 sequences listed, 55% to 80% are singletons. The sequences come from CD4+ T cells from blood, collected after SARS-CoV-2 vaccination. These receptors were taken from a human donor who had recovered from COVID-19. Each CDR3 is given without its conserved first and last residue.

v_call,j_call,cdr3_aa
TRBV15,TRBJ2-3,ATSRDRMQGSGDTQY
TRBV7-9,TRBJ1-3,ASSLTRRGISGNTIY
TRBV7-9,TRBJ2-3,ASSLAWGSGTDTQY
TRBV2,TRBJ1-5,ASSDERNQPQH
TRBV25-1,TRBJ1-6,ASTAQGWAGNGLCTYNSPLH
TRBV5-7,TRBJ1-5,ASSLGRDQPQH
TRBV30,TRBJ2-3,AWRREADTQY
TRBV27,TRBJ1-6,ASSLGQWNLPLH
TRBV7-6,TRBJ2-1,ASSLELASAREQF
TRBV5-4,TRBJ2-3,ASSLRNRGTDTQY
TRBV20-1,TRBJ2-1,SASRLLLNEQF
TRBV15,TRBJ1-1,ATSRDIRKAF
TRBV6-5,TRBJ2-2,ASSLGSLTGELF